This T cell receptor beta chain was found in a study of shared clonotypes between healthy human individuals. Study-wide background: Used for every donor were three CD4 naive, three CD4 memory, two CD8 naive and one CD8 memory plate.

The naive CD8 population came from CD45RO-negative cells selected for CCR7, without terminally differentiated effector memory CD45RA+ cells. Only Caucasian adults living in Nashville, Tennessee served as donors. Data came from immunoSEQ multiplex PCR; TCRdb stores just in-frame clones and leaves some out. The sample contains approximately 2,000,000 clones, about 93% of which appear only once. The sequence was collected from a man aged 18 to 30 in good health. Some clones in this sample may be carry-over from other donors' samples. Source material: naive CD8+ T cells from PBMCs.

Here the CDR3 reads CASSTQGSASYGYTF. The CDR3 DNA sequence: TGTGCCAGCAGTACTCAGGGTTCCGCTTCCTATGGCTACACCTTC. This rearrangement joins TRBV27 to TRBJ1-2, with a tentative D call TRBD1 (5 bases). Trimming took off 5 bases at V and 4 bases at J, with 17 bases between the two ends. The CDR3 extends over 15 amino acids. Germline lookup yields CDR1 MNHEY and CDR2 SMNVEV (reference sequence).